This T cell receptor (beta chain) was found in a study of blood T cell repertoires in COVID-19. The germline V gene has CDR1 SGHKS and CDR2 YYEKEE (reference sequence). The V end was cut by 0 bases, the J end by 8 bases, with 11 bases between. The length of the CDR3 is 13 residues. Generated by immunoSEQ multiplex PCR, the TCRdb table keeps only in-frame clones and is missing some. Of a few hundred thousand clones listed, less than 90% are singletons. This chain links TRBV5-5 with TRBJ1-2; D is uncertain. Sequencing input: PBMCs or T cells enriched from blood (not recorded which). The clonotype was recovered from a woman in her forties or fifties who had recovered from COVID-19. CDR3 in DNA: TGTGCCAGCAGCTTGGGGGAGGCCTGGGGCTACACCTTC. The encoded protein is CASSLGEAWGYTF.